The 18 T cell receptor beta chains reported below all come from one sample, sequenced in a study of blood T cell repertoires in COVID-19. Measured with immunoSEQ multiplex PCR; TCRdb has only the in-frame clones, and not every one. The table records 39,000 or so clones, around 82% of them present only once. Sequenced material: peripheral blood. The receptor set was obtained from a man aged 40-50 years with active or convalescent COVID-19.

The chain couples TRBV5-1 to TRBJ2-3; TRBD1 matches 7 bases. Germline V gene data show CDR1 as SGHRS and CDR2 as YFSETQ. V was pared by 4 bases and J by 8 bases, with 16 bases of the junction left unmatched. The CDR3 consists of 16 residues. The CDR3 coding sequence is TGCGCCAGCAGCCCCGGGACAGTCCTCCCTTATGCTACGCAGTATTTT. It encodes CASSPGTVLPYATQYF.

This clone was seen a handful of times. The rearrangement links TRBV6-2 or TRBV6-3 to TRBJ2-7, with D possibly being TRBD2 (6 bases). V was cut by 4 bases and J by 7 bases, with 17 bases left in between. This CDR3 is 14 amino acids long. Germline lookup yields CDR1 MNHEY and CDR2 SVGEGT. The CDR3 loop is CASSLIERSGEQYF. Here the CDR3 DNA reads TGTGCCAGCAGTTTGATAGAGCGGAGCGGGGAGCAGTACTTC.

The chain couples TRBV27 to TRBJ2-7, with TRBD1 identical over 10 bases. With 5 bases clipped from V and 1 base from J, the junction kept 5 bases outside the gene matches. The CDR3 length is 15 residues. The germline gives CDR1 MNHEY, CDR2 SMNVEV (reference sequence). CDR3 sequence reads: CASSEAGQGSYEQYF. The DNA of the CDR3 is TGTGCCAGCAGTGAAGCGGGACAGGGGTCCTACGAGCAGTACTTC.

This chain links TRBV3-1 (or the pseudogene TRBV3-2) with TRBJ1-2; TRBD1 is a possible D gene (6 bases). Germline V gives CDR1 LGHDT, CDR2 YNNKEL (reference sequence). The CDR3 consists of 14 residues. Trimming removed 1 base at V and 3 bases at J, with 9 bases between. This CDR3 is CASSQGRQDYGYTF. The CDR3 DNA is TGTGCCAGCAGCCAAGGGCGACAGGACTATGGCTACACCTTC.

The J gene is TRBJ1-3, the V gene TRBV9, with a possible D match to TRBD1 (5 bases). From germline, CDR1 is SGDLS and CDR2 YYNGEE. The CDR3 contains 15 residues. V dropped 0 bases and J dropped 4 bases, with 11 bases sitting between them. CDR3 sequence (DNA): TGTGCCAGCAGCGTAGGGGCAGGGTACGGAAACACCATATATTTT. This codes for CASSVGAGYGNTIYF.

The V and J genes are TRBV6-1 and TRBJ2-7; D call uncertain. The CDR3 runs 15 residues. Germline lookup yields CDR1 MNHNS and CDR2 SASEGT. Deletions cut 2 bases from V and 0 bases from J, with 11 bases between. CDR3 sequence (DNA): TGTGCCAGCAGTGAAACAGCATCATCCTCCTACGAGCAGTACTTC. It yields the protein CASSETASSSYEQYF.

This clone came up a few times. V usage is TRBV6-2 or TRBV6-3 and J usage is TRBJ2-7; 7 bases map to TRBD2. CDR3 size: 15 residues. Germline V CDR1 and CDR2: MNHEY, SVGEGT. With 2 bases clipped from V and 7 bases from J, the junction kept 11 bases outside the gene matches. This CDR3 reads CASSYATSPSREQYF. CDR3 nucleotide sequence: TGTGCCAGCAGTTACGCGACTAGCCCCTCTCGGGAGCAGTACTTC.

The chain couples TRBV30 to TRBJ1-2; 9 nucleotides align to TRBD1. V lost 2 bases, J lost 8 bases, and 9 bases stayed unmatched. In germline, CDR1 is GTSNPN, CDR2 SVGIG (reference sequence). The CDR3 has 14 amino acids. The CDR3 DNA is TGTGCCTGGAGTATGGGACAGGGATCTTTGGGCTACACCTTC. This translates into CAWSMGQGSLGYTF.

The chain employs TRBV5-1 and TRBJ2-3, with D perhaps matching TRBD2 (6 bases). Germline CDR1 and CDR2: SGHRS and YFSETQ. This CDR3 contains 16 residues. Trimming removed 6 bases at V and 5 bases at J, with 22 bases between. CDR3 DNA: TGCGCCAGCATGCCCGGGACTGCGGGTAACCGAGATACGCAGTATTTT. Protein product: CASMPGTAGNRDTQYF.

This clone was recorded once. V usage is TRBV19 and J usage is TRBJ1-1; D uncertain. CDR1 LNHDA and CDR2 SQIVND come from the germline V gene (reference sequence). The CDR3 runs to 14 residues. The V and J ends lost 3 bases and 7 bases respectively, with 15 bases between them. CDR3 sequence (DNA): TGTGCCAGTAGTATGATCTCGGGATCTGATGAAGCTTTCTTT. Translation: CASSMISGSDEAFF.

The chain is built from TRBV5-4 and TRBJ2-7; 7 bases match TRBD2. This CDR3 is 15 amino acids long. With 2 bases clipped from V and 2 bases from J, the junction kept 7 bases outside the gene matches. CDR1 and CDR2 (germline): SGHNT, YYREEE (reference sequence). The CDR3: CASSFRTSPTYEQYF. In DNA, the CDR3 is TGTGCCAGCAGCTTCCGGACTAGTCCAACCTACGAGCAGTACTTC. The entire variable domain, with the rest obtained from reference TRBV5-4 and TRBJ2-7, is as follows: ETGVTQSPTHLIKTRGQQVTLRCSSQSGHNTVSWYQQALGQGPQFIFQYYREEENGRGNFPPRFSGLQFPNYSSELNVNALELDDSALYLCASSFRTSPTYEQYFGPGTRLTVT.

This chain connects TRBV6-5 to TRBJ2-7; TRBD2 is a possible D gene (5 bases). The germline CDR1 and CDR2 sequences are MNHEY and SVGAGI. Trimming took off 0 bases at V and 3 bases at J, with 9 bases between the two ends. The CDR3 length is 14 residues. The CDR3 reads CASSYSDFSYEQYF. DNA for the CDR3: TGTGCCAGCAGTTACTCGGACTTTAGCTACGAGCAGTACTTC.

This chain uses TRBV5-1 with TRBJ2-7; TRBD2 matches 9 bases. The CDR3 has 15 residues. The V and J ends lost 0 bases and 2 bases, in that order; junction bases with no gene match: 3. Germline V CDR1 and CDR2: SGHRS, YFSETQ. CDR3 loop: CASSLGSGSAYEQYF. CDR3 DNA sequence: TGCGCCAGCAGCTTGGGTAGCGGGAGCGCCTACGAGCAGTACTTC.

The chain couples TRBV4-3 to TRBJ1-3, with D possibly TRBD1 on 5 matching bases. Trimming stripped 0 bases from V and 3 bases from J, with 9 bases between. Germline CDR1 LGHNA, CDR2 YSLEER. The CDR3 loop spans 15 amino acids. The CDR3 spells CASSQDSGFGNTIYF. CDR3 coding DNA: TGCGCCAGCAGCCAAGATTCAGGGTTTGGAAACACCATATATTTT.

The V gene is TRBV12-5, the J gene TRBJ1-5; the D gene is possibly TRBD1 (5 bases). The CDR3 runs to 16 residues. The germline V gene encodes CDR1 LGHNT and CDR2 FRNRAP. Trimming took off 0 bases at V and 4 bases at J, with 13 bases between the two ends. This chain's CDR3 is CASGLVRGLGNQPQHF. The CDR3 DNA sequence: TGTGCTAGTGGTTTGGTACGGGGGTTGGGGAATCAGCCCCAGCATTTT.

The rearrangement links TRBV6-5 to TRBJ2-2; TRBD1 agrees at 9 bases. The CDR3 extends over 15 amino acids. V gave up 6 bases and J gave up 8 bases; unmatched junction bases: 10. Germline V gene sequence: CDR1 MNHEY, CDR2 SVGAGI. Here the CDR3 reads CASRPGQGRRGELFF. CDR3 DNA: TGTGCCAGCAGGCCGGGACAGGGAAGGAGGGGGGAGCTGTTTTTT.

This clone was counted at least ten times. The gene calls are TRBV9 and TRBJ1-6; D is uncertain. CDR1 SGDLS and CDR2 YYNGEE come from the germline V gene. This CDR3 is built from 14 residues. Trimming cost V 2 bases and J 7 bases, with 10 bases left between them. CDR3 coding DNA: TGTGCCAGCAGCGTTGAACAAAAAAATTCACCCCTCCACTTT. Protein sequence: CASSVEQKNSPLHF. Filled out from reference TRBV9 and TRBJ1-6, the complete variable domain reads DSGVTQTPKHLITATGQRVTLRCSPRSGDLSVYWYQQSLDQGLQFLIQYYNGEERAKGNILERFSAQQFPDLHSELNLSSLELGDSALYFCASSVEQKNSPLHFGNGTRLTVT.

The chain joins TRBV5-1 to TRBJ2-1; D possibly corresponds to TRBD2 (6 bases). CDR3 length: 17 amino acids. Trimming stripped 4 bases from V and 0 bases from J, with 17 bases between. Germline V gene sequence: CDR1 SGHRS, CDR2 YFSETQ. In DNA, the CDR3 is TGCGCCAGCAGCACGGGAGCGGGCGCCAGCTCCTACAATGAGCAGTTCTTC. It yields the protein CASSTGAGASSYNEQFF.